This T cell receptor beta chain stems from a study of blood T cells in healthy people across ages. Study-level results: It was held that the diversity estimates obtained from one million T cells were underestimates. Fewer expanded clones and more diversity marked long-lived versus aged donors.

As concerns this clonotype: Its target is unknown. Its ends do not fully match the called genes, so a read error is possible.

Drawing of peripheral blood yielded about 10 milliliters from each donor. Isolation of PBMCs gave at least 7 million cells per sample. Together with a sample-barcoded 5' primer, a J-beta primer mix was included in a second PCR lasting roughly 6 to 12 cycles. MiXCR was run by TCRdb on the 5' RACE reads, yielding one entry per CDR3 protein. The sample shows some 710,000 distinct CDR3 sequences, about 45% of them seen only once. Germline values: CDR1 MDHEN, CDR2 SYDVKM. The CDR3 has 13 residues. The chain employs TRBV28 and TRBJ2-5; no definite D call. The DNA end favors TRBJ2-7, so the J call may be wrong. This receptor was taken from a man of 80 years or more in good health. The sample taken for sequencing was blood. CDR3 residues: CTSRTTQAYEQYF. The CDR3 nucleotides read TGTACCAGCAGAACGACCCAAGCCTACGAGCAGTACTTC.